This paragraph covers one T cell receptor beta chain sequence. This clonotype was seen once. It has no known antigen specificity. No base quality information exists; no much larger clone differs at one position. One read alone is weak evidence. The record originates from a study of prognosis after radiotherapy for stage I lung cancer (dated by TCRdb to about 2021). With regard to the full study: Around 20 stage I NSCLC patients were enrolled in Nanjing, China, between early 2018 and January 2019. Oligometastatic NSCLC after surgical resection of the primary tumor was present in several patients, while newly diagnosed primary stage I lung tumors were present in 11 to 15. All patients were considered medically inoperable, owing to comorbidities in over ten and refusal of surgery in over 5. Ages in the cohort of 10 to 15 men and about six women ranged from roughly 50 to 90 years, with a median of 74. On tumor histology, 11 to 13 patients had adenocarcinoma and roughly 7 had squamous cell carcinoma. Image-guided IMRT or VMAT was used to deliver SBRT in 3 to 5 fractions at a biologically effective dose of at least 100 Gy. Concurrent therapy was not administered to any patient alongside SBRT. After SBRT, distant metastases developed in about 20% of the 19 patients at a median of approximately 7 months, while the remaining 15 patients had no significant progression. Peripheral blood TCR beta repertoires were profiled in stage I NSCLC patients before and after stereotactic body radiotherapy, and the study then linked these repertoires to distant failure. The study sequenced around 40 blood samples from roughly 19 patients, one before and one after SBRT per patient. The full study reports these points: TRBV and TRBJ usage frequencies reportedly varied with metastasis status, involving two V genes at baseline and about 10 V and two J genes after SBRT. Post-SBRT Shannon entropy and its change from baseline were lower in patients who developed distant metastases; baseline Shannon entropy was not associated with metastases. No adjustment for multiple comparisons was applied to any of the reported P values. After SBRT, the number of unique TCR clones decreased (median about 10,000 before versus 6,000 to 7,000 after; Wilcoxon paired P=0.011). No determination of tumor specificity was made for expanded TCR clones. Limitations of the study included a small cohort and short follow-up, and the study findings need independent validation.

Including the terminal cysteine and phenylalanine, the CDR3 comprises 15 residues. The entry retains the CDR3 DNA only, 45 bases that are in frame from base 1. Looking up the germline V gene (reference sequence) yields CDR1 DFQATT and CDR2 SNEGSKA. V and J are truncated by 0 bases and 6 bases respectively, leaving an intervening sequence of 14 bases. Two rounds of multiplex PCR were used to amplify the TCR beta CDR3 region from genomic DNA. The first PCR round used primers specific to each TRBV and TRBJ gene, and the primer sequences were filed in Chinese patent CN105087789A. The second PCR round used universal primers. The Roche High Pure PCR Template Preparation Kit was used to extract genomic DNA from the frozen PBMCs. The libraries underwent paired-end sequencing with 151 bp reads on an Illumina HiSeq 3000. On the study's bioinformatics: CutAdapt was used to discard raw reads that did not contain the multiplex PCR primer sequences. High-quality paired reads were merged into contigs with PEAR. By aligning each contig to reference sequences, MiXCR assigned the TRB V, D and J gene segments to that contig. CDR3 sequences were clustered by base quality and sequence similarity to remove sequencing errors. Shannon entropy normalized by the natural log of productive TCR sequence number was used as the measure of diversity. To get clonality, Shannon entropy was divided by the natural log of the number of unique clonotypes, and that result was subtracted from one. Using the Youden index from ROC curves, the researchers picked the repertoire-metric cut-offs for progression-free survival, and all analyses were carried out in R 3.5.3. TCRdb's own reprocessing of the public reads used fastp at Q25 and MiXCR and kept productive beta chains. Rows are combined by CDR3 protein, so each entry shows the most common genes and DNA. The V and J calls and clone size come from TCRdb's table, not from the authors' own analysis. For this sample the table gives 20,000 or so distinct CDR3 sequences, of which roughly 43% were detected only once. 30% to 35% of the sample comes from the top ten.

A history of other malignancies or of prior chemotherapy or radiotherapy was absent in all patients, and node-negative disease was shown on CT and PET/CT in all patients. Roughly 6 milliliters of peripheral venous blood were drawn into EDTA tubes at each of two time points. Ficoll-Paque Plus density-gradient centrifugation was used to isolate PBMCs. Immediately after collection, samples were stored at -80 degrees C until analysis. The TCR sequence derives from a donor at least 50 years old with non-small cell lung cancer. Source: PBMCs, taken before or after stereotactic body radiation therapy (not recorded which). The chain is made from TRBV20-1 and TRBJ2-2; 5 matching bases give a weak D call of TRBD1. CDR3 region: CSARDCRVNAGELFF. The sequenced DNA is TGCAGTGCTAGAGATTGCAGGGTTAACGCCGGGGAGCTGTTTTTT.